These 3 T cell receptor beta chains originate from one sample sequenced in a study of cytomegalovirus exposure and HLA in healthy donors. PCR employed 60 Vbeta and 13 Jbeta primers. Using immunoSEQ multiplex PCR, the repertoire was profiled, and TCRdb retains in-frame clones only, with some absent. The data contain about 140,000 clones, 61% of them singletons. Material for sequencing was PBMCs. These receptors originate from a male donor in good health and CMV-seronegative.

DNA of the CDR3: TGTGCCAGCAGCTTAGACCGACAGGGGGCCCAAGAGACCCAGTACTTC. Translated: CASSLDRQGAQETQYF. The chain uses TRBV11-2 and TRBJ2-5; 10 nucleotides line up with TRBD1. The CDR3 contains 16 residues. Germline trimming cut 0 bases from V and 1 base from J; bases unmatched to any gene: 2. Germline CDR1 is SGHAT and CDR2 is FQNNGV.

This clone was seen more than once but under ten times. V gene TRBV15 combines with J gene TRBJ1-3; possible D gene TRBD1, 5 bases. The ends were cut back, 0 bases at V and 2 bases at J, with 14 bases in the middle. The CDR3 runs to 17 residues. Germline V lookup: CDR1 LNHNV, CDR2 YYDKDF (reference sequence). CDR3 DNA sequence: TGTGCCACCAGCAGAGATCGGGGGGGTTTAACTGGAAACACCATATATTTT. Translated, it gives CATSRDRGGLTGNTIYF. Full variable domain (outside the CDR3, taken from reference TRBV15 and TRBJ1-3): DAMVIQNPRYQVTQFGKPVTLSCSQTLNHNVMYWYQQKSSQAPKLLFHYYDKDFNNEADTPDNFQSRRPNTSFCFLDIRSPGLGDTAMYLCATSRDRGGLTGNTIYFGEGSWLTVV.

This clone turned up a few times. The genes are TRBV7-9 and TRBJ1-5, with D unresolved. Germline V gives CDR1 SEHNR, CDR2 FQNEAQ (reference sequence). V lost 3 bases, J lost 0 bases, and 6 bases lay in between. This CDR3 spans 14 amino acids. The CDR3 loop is CASSLGASNQPQHF. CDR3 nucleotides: TGTGCCAGCAGCTTGGGAGCTAGCAATCAGCCCCAGCATTTT.